Below, 5 T cell receptor beta chains from the same sample are listed, as sequenced in a study of OX40 agonist ivuxolimab in advanced cancers. Sequencing used immunoSEQ multiplex PCR; TCRdb keeps in-frame clones, though not all of them. Seen here are 60,000 or so clones, roughly 89% observed once, and the top ten hold more than 10%. The sample was CD4+ or CD8+ T cells sorted from blood, taken in a trial of the OX40 agonist ivuxolimab. Receptors originate from an adult with an advanced solid tumor such as melanoma, head and neck, liver or kidney cancer.

With regard to this clone: A junction boundary mismatches the germline segment, possibly from a read error. The chain has TRBV18 and TRBJ1-5, with D tentatively TRBD1 (6 bases). The CDR3 sequence is 17 residues long. In germline, CDR1 is KGHSH, CDR2 LQKENI. The CDR3: CASSPPLNKGGYQPQHF. The CDR3 DNA follows: TGTGCCAGCTCCCCACCCTTAAACAAAGGGGGTTATCAGCCCCAGCATTTT.

The V call is TRBV4-1, the J call TRBJ1-3; 7 bases map to TRBD1. This CDR3 spans 17 amino acids. The V and J ends lost 4 bases and 3 bases, in that order; junction bases with no gene match: 12. The V gene's germline CDR1 is MGHRA and CDR2 YSYEKL. In DNA form, the CDR3 reads TGCGCCAGCAGCCCAGACCGGGACAGCTTTGTTGGAAACACCATATATTTT. Translation: CASSPDRDSFVGNTIYF.

The chain carries TRBV11-3 and TRBJ1-1; maybe TRBD1 (5 bases). Between the trimmed V and J ends, which lost 0 bases and 3 bases, there was a span of 11 bases. This CDR3 is built from 15 residues. The germline gives CDR1 SGHNT, CDR2 YENEEA. Here the CDR3 DNA reads TGTGCCAGCAGCTTAGACGCAGGGCCGTACACTGAAGCTTTCTTT. Its protein is CASSLDAGPYTEAFF. The entire variable domain, with the rest obtained from reference TRBV11-3 and TRBJ1-1, is as follows: EAGVVQSPRYKIIEKKQPVAFWCNPISGHNTLYWYLQNLGQGPELLIRYENEEAVDDSQLPKDRFSAERLKGVDSTLKIQPAELGDSAVYLCASSLDAGPYTEAFFGQGTRLTVV.

The J gene is TRBJ2-3, the V gene TRBV29-1; TRBD2 is a possible D gene (5 bases). Germline assignment: CDR1 SQVTM and CDR2 ANQGSEA. CDR3 length: 11 amino acids. Deletions cut 5 bases from V and 3 bases from J, with 6 bases between. As DNA, the CDR3 is TGCAGCGTTCCGGGGACAGATACGCAGTATTTT. It encodes CSVPGTDTQYF.

V and J are TRBV11-3 and TRBJ2-1, with D possibly being TRBD1 (5 bases). Germline CDR1 SGHNT, CDR2 YENEEA. The CDR3 has 16 amino acids. The V end was cut by 5 bases, the J end by 6 bases, with 20 bases between. Written as DNA, the CDR3 is TGTGCCAGCAGCGCAGAACCCCAGGGTACACTCAATGAGCAGTTCTTC. This sequence encodes CASSAEPQGTLNEQFF.